The rows below give T cell receptor beta chains drawn from one sample of a study of beta chain features in type 1 diabetes. Profiled with immunoSEQ multiplex PCR; TCRdb holds only in-frame clones, not every one. The top ten clones hold less than 0.025% of a sample with roughly 730,000 clones, roughly 13% of them seen once. Sequenced sample: naive CD4+ T cells from blood. The receptor set was obtained from a man between 18 and 35 years old with type 1 diabetes. Both conserved end residues are part of each CDR3. The D gene is left open where the match is weak. Rows give clone size only sometimes, using once, few, many, or a class for an expanded clone.

D gene	V gene	clone size	J gene	CDR3 DNA	CDR3 protein
NA	TRBV7-9	few	TRBJ2-1	TGTGCCAGCAGCTTAGTGGGGACCGAAAATCGTGAGCAGTTCTTC	CASSLVGTENREQFF
NA	TRBV28	few	TRBJ1-6	TGTGCCAGCAGTCTGACGACAGAGCATTCACCCCTCCACTTT	CASSLTTEHSPLHF
TRBD1	TRBV6-6	few	TRBJ1-3	TGTGCCAGCAGTTACCTTGCAGGGGGCTCTGGAAACACCATATATTTT	CASSYLAGGSGNTIYF
NA	TRBV10-3	once	TRBJ1-1	TGTGCCATCAGTGAGTCTGGGGGCGGATTGAACACTGAAGCTTTCTTT	CAISESGGGLNTEAFF
NA	TRBV1	few	TRBJ2-5	TGCACCAGCAGCCGGCTAGGACAGGACCAAGAGACCCAGTACTTC	CTSSRLGQDQETQYF
TRBD1	TRBV2	NA	TRBJ1-6	TGTGCCAGCAGTAGACAGGGTGAAGGGAATTCACCCCTCCACTTT	CASSRQGEGNSPLHF
NA	TRBV5-4	few	TRBJ1-4	TGTGCCAGCAGCTACAGGGCAGGCACTAATGAAAAACTGTTTTTT	CASSYRAGTNEKLFF
NA	TRBV21-1	few	TRBJ2-5	TGTGCCAGCAGCAAATTAGGGCAGAGAGTCCAAGAGACCCAGTACTTC	CASSKLGQRVQETQYF
TRBD1	TRBV11-2	NA	TRBJ1-1	TGTGCCAGCAGCTTAATCGAATTGTATCGGGACAGCACTGAAGCTTTCTTT	CASSLIELYRDSTEAFF
NA	TRBV29-1	NA	TRBJ2-5	TGCAGCGTTGCACAGGGGAGGGGAGAGACCCAGTACTTC	CSVAQGRGETQYF
NA	TRBV10-3	NA	TRBJ2-2	TGTGCCATCAGTGAGAATAGGGAGGCCGGGGAGCTGTTTTTT	CAISENREAGELFF
TRBD1	TRBV9	once	TRBJ2-2	TGTGCCAGCAGCGTAGACAGGGGCGGGGAGCTGTTTTTT	CASSVDRGGELFF
TRBD1	TRBV28	few	TRBJ1-5	TGTGCCAGCAGCTCGACAGGGCTCAATCAGCCCCAGCATTTT	CASSSTGLNQPQHF
NA	TRBV5-6	NA	TRBJ2-7	TGTGCCAGCAGCTTGGTGGAAGAGCAGTACTTC	CASSLVEEQYF
NA	TRBV11-3	NA	TRBJ2-3	TGTGCCAGCAGCTTCGACGTAAGCACAGATACGCAGTATTTT	CASSFDVSTDTQYF
TRBD2	TRBV4-1	NA	TRBJ2-2	TGCGCCAGCAGCCCCAGGACTAGCGGGTTATCCGGGGAGCTGTTTTTT	CASSPRTSGLSGELFF
NA	TRBV9	few	TRBJ2-5	TGTGCCAGCAGCTCCGGGGTGGGGGAGACCCAGTACTTC	CASSSGVGETQYF
NA	TRBV29-1	few	TRBJ1-2	TGCAGCGTTGAGTTATCTAACTATGGCTACACCTTC	CSVELSNYGYTF
NA	TRBV25-1	NA	TRBJ2-3	TGTGCCAGCAGTGGACACGTTGGCGCTGGCACAGATACGCAGTATTTT	CASSGHVGAGTDTQYF
NA	TRBV28	NA	TRBJ2-5	TGTGCCAGCAGTTTAGTCAGCCAAGAGACCCAGTACTTC	CASSLVSQETQYF
NA	TRBV4-2	NA	TRBJ1-2	TGTGCCAGCAGCCAAGGACTAACCGGGACATTCGGCTACACCTTC	CASSQGLTGTFGYTF
TRBD1	TRBV5-6	NA	TRBJ2-7	TGTGCCAGCAGCACGCCGGGACAGGGTGGATACGAGCAGTACTTC	CASSTPGQGGYEQYF
NA	TRBV15	NA	TRBJ1-4	TGTGCCACCAGCAGATCATCAGGGGATATAAATGAAAAACTGTTTTTT	CATSRSSGDINEKLFF
NA	TRBV7-9	few	TRBJ1-6	TGTGCCAGCAGCTTAACCCAGTCACCCCTCCACTTT	CASSLTQSPLHF
NA	TRBV19	NA	TRBJ1-5	TGTGCCAGTAGTCTAGAACCTAGCAATCAGCCCCAGCATTTT	CASSLEPSNQPQHF
NA	TRBV4-1	NA	TRBJ2-2	TGCGCCAGCAGCCGAGACACCGGGGAGCTGTTTTTT	CASSRDTGELFF
TRBD1	TRBV10-2	NA	TRBJ1-2	TGCGCCAGCAGCCGGACAGGGACATCTAACTATGGCTACACCTTC	CASSRTGTSNYGYTF
TRBD1	TRBV7-2	few	TRBJ2-7	TGTGCCAGCAGCTTAGCGTGGGACAGGGAGCAGTACTTC	CASSLAWDREQYF
TRBD1	TRBV6-1	few	TRBJ2-1	TGTGCCAGCTCTCCCGGGACAGGGCCCAATGAGCAGTTCTTC	CASSPGTGPNEQFF
TRBD1	TRBV5-1	NA	TRBJ1-2	TGCGCCAGCAGACAGGGGGCCGCTGTTGACTATGGCTACACCTTC	CASRQGAAVDYGYTF
TRBD2	TRBV25-1	NA	TRBJ2-5	TGTGCCAGCAGAGATCTAGCGGGGGGGCCAGAGACCCAGTACTTC	CASRDLAGGPETQYF
TRBD2	TRBV5-1	few	TRBJ2-1	TGCGCCAGCAGCTTGGGACTAGCCAGCTCCTACAATGAGCAGTTCTTC	CASSLGLASSYNEQFF
TRBD1	TRBV6-1	few	TRBJ1-6	TGTGCCAGCAGTTCGGGACAGTATAATTCACCCCTCCACTTT	CASSSGQYNSPLHF
TRBD1	TRBV29-1	NA	TRBJ1-2	TGCAGCGTTAGGGGACAGGGCCGCTATGGCTACACCTTC	CSVRGQGRYGYTF
NA	TRBV5-1	few	TRBJ1-1	TGCGCCAGCAGCCGATTGACAGAAAACACTGAAGCTTTCTTT	CASSRLTENTEAFF
TRBD1	TRBV5-4	NA	TRBJ2-1	TGTGCCAGCAGCTTGCCCGGGACAGGGAATGAGCAGTTCTTC	CASSLPGTGNEQFF
NA	TRBV9	NA	TRBJ1-1	TGTGCCAGCAGCGTAGGTCTGGACATGAACACTGAAGCTTTCTTT	CASSVGLDMNTEAFF
TRBD1	TRBV13	few	TRBJ2-1	TGTGCCAGCAGCCTGGGACAGAGCTCCTACAATGAGCAGTTCTTC	CASSLGQSSYNEQFF
TRBD1	TRBV30	few	TRBJ1-6	TGTGCCTGGAGTGTACAGGGGCCCGATCTAGGGCCCCTCCACTTT	CAWSVQGPDLGPLHF
NA	TRBV28	few	TRBJ2-5	TGTGCCAGCAGTTTGACCCAGCCGCAAGAGACCCAGTACTTC	CASSLTQPQETQYF
NA	TRBV2	NA	TRBJ2-3	TGTGCCAGCAGTGAAGCTTTACTAGGCACAGATACGCAGTATTTT	CASSEALLGTDTQYF
TRBD2	TRBV9	NA	TRBJ2-1	TGTGCCAGCAGCGTAGCAGCGGGGGCCTACAATGAGCAGTTCTTC	CASSVAAGAYNEQFF
NA	TRBV25-1	NA	TRBJ1-2	TGTGCCAGCAGAGCTCCTGGAGGCTATGGCTACACCTTC	CASRAPGGYGYTF
NA	TRBV2	few	TRBJ2-7	TGTGCCAGCAGTGAAGCAAAGGGGACCTACGAGCAGTACTTC	CASSEAKGTYEQYF
NA	TRBV2	NA	TRBJ2-2	TGTGCCAGCAGTGAATACGGGGGGCTGAACACCGGGGAGCTGTTTTTT	CASSEYGGLNTGELFF
TRBD1	TRBV7-9	NA	TRBJ1-4	TGTGCCAGCAGCCTCGGGACAGGGCTTTTCGCTACTGGGGAGGTACTGTTTTTT	CASSLGTGLFATGEVLFF
NA	TRBV7-9	once	TRBJ2-7	TGTGCCAGCAGCCCCCGGGAGCCCTCCTACGAGCAGTACTTC	CASSPREPSYEQYF
NA	TRBV4-1	few	TRBJ1-6	TGCGCCAGCAGCCAAGATGGAACAGGACATTCACCCCTCCACTTT	CASSQDGTGHSPLHF
TRBD2	TRBV29-1	few	TRBJ2-5	TGCAGCGTTGGGGGACTAGCGGAGACCCAGTACTTC	CSVGGLAETQYF
TRBD1	TRBV19	NA	TRBJ1-1	TGTGCCAGTAGTTACAGGGGGCTGAACACTGAAGCTTTCTTT	CASSYRGLNTEAFF